Listed here are 32 T cell receptor beta chains from one sample, sequenced in a study of T-cell reconstitution after alpha-beta-depleted transplantation in children. Molecular barcoding with unique molecular identifiers was used for the TCRbeta library. TCRdb re-called the PCR reads through MiXCR, storing one row per CDR3 protein. The data contain around 680,000 distinct CDR3 sequences, 15% to 20% of them singletons. This sample comprised PBMCs from the stem cell graft donor, obtained from the stem cell graft. The receptors were sampled from a human donor who donated a stem cell graft to a child with acute myeloid leukemia.

V gene TRBV24-1 combines with J gene TRBJ2-1, with 7 nucleotides matching TRBD2. The CDR3 sequence is 17 residues long. The germline gives CDR1 KGHDR, CDR2 SFDVKD. The V and J ends lost 6 bases and 0 bases, in that order; junction bases with no gene match: 10. CDR3 sequence (DNA): TGTGCCACCAGTAACCCCAAGGGAGGGAGCTCCTACAATGAGCAGTTCTTC. Translation gives CATSNPKGGSSYNEQFF.

The rearrangement joins TRBV7-7 to TRBJ2-3, with D perhaps given as TRBD1 or TRBD2 (5 bases each). Trimming removed 4 bases from V and 4 bases from J, with 18 bases in between. This CDR3 comprises 16 residues. Germline V gene lookup returns CDR1 SSHAT and CDR2 FNYEAQ (reference sequence). The CDR3 loop reads CASSSGEGSGADTQYF. DNA of the CDR3: TGTGCCAGCAGCTCCGGAGAGGGGTCCGGAGCAGATACGCAGTATTTT.

There are many counts of this clonotype. The V gene is TRBV5-1, the J gene TRBJ2-3; D is uncertain. Germline V lookup: CDR1 SGHRS, CDR2 YFSETQ. The CDR3 is made up of 11 amino acids. The V end was cut by 3 bases, the J end by 6 bases, with 5 bases between. CDR3 residues: CASSWSDTQYF. The CDR3 DNA reads TGCGCCAGCAGCTGGTCCGATACGCAGTATTTT.

The chain combines TRBV5-1 with TRBJ2-2, with a tentative D call TRBD2 (5 bases). Looked up from germline, CDR1 is SGHRS and CDR2 is YFSETQ. V was trimmed by 3 bases and J by 2 bases, leaving 17 bases between them. The CDR3 length is 17 residues. In DNA, the CDR3 is TGCGCCAGCAGCTGGCTAGGAGGCTTGGGTAACACCGGGGAGCTGTTTTTT. Translating gives CASSWLGGLGNTGELFF.

This clonotype appeared many times. V and J are TRBV20-1 and TRBJ2-6, with 10 bases matching TRBD1. The CDR3 loop spans 16 amino acids. Trimming cost V 4 bases and J 3 bases; bases outside gene matches: 6. Germline V gene lookup returns CDR1 DFQATT and CDR2 SNEGSKA (reference sequence). The CDR3 region is CSATTTGGYGANVLTF. CDR3 nucleotides: TGCAGTGCTACTACGACAGGGGGCTATGGGGCCAACGTCCTGACTTTC.

The rearrangement links TRBV7-8 to TRBJ2-4; no clear D gene. Germline CDR1 SGHVS, CDR2 FQNEAQ. The CDR3 has 14 amino acids. The ends were cut back, 2 bases at V and 6 bases at J, with 11 bases in the middle. DNA of the CDR3: TGTGCCAGCAGCTTAAATTCGAGAGGAAACATTCAGTACTTC. It yields the protein CASSLNSRGNIQYF.

This clonotype was found a few times. The chain links TRBV24-1 to TRBJ2-5; D may be TRBD1 or TRBD2 (5 bases each). The CDR3 is 15 amino acids. V lost 3 bases and J 6 bases, leaving 16 bases between the germline ends. Germline values: CDR1 KGHDR, CDR2 SFDVKD. CDR3 in amino acids: CATSDGDGGRKTQYF. The CDR3 coding sequence is TGTGCCACCAGTGATGGGGACGGCGGTCGCAAGACCCAGTACTTC.

This clonotype was counted a few times. This rearrangement joins TRBV6-2 or TRBV6-3 to TRBJ1-2, with TRBD1 matching 8 bases. This CDR3 has 18 amino acids. Per the germline V gene, CDR1 is MNHEY and CDR2 is SVGEGT. With 2 bases clipped from V and 0 bases from J, the junction kept 11 bases outside the gene matches. The CDR3 reads CASSYLRDRPFSNYGYTF. CDR3 nucleotide sequence: TGTGCCAGCAGTTACCTCAGGGACAGGCCATTCTCTAACTATGGCTACACCTTC.

This clonotype was observed a few times. This chain links TRBV6-2 or TRBV6-3 with TRBJ2-1, with 12 bases that match TRBD2. This CDR3 is built from 15 residues. CDR1 is MNHEY, CDR2 SVGEGT, per germline. J gave up 4 bases and V 6 bases, and 4 bases lay outside the gene matches. The CDR3 sequence is CASRPLAGGYNEQFF. CDR3 nucleotides: TGTGCCAGCAGGCCACTAGCGGGGGGATACAATGAGCAGTTCTTC.

This clonotype was observed at least ten times. V is TRBV29-1 and J is TRBJ1-2; no firm D call. CDR1 is SQVTM, CDR2 ANQGSEA, per germline. The CDR3 extends over 11 amino acids. Deletions cut 4 bases from V and 8 bases from J, with 11 bases between. The CDR3 nucleotides read TGCAGCGTTGTGGGGTTAGGCGGCTACACCTTC. Amino acids: CSVVGLGGYTF.

This rearrangement joins TRBV7-8 to TRBJ2-5; D not resolved. CDR3 length: 13 residues. V lost 7 bases, J lost 0 bases, and 9 bases lay in between. Per germline, CDR1 SGHVS and CDR2 FQNEAQ. The CDR3 region is CASTDLYQETQYF. CDR3 nucleotides: TGTGCCAGCACAGATTTGTACCAAGAGACCCAGTACTTC.

This clonotype was seen at least ten times. The rearrangement links TRBV20-1 to TRBJ2-5, with TRBD2 matching 10 bases. This CDR3 has 13 amino acids. The V gene's germline CDR1 is DFQATT and CDR2 SNEGSKA (reference sequence). V was pared by 5 bases and J by 5 bases, with 5 bases of the junction left unmatched. The CDR3 loop is CSAPLAGVETQYF. The CDR3 region has the DNA TGCAGTGCTCCCCTAGCGGGGGTTGAGACCCAGTACTTC.

This clonotype was counted at least ten times. The chain uses TRBV20-1 and TRBJ2-5; D ambiguous. The CDR3 sequence is 15 residues long. Trimming shortened V by 5 bases and J by 5 bases, and 21 bases separated the two germline ends. Germline assignment: CDR1 DFQATT and CDR2 SNEGSKA (reference sequence). The CDR3 is CSAGPPRPQGETQYF. The CDR3 DNA reads as TGCAGTGCTGGACCACCCCGGCCCCAAGGGGAGACCCAGTACTTC.

This clonotype was counted a few times. The chain joins TRBV5-1 to TRBJ2-7, with 9 bases fitting TRBD2. CDR1 and CDR2 from the germline V gene are SGHRS and YFSETQ. Unmatched junction bases numbered 8, after V lost 1 base and J lost 0 bases. CDR3 length equals 17 residues. The CDR3 DNA reads TGCGCCAGCAGCTTGCAAGCGGGGGGCCCCTTCTCCTACGAGCAGTACTTC. Its translation is CASSLQAGGPFSYEQYF.

This clonotype was seen only a few times. The chain employs TRBV7-2 and TRBJ1-6, with D perhaps matching TRBD1 (5 bases). Germline CDR1 and CDR2: SGHTA and FQGNSA. The CDR3 covers 16 residues. Trimming removed 2 bases at V and 2 bases at J, with 10 bases between. CDR3: CASSLSGTAYNSPLHF. The CDR3 DNA is TGTGCCAGCAGCTTATCCGGGACGGCCTATAATTCACCCCTCCACTTT.

The V and J genes are TRBV5-1 and TRBJ2-1; 11 nucleotides agree with TRBD2. V shed 0 bases and J 0 bases; nucleotides not matched to a gene: 2. The CDR3 totals 17 residues. CDR1 is SGHRS, CDR2 YFSETQ, per germline. This chain's CDR3 is CASSLVLAGGSYNEQFF. In nucleotides, the CDR3 is TGCGCCAGCAGCTTGGTTCTAGCGGGGGGCTCCTACAATGAGCAGTTCTTC.

The chain recombines TRBV19 with TRBJ1-5; the D gene is possibly TRBD1 (5 bases). From germline, CDR1 is LNHDA and CDR2 SQIVND (reference sequence). The length of the CDR3 is 16 residues. V lost 3 bases and J 1 base, leaving 13 bases between the germline ends. The CDR3 spells CASSIERGGSNQPQHF. The DNA of the CDR3 is TGTGCCAGTAGTATCGAAAGGGGAGGAAGCAATCAGCCCCAGCATTTT.

Worth noting for this clonotype: This may stem from a read error, because a much larger clone lies one nucleotide away. DNA for the CDR3: TGTGCCAGCAGAGTCGGGGGCTACAATGAGCAGATCTTC. Translation: CASRVGGYNEQIF. The chain joins TRBV27 to TRBJ2-1, with D perhaps assigned TRBD1 or TRBD2 (6 bases each). Germline loops: CDR1 MNHEY, CDR2 SMNVEV (reference sequence). The CDR3 sequence is 13 residues long.

This clonotype was recorded a few times. J is TRBJ2-6 and V is TRBV9; no definite D call. The CDR3 totals 15 residues. Trimming cost V 0 bases and J 0 bases, with 4 bases left between them. Germline V gives CDR1 SGDLS, CDR2 YYNGEE. The CDR3 spells CASSVVASGANVLTF. The CDR3 nucleotides are TGTGCCAGCAGCGTAGTGGCCTCTGGGGCCAACGTCCTGACTTTC.

The chain uses TRBV4-1 and TRBJ2-3; D is undetermined. CDR3 length: 17 amino acids. Germline V gives CDR1 MGHRA, CDR2 YSYEKL. V was cut by 1 base and J by 0 bases, with 14 bases left in between. The CDR3 region is CASSQGLQLTSTDTQYF. The CDR3 DNA is TGCGCCAGCAGCCAAGGTCTCCAGCTGACTAGCACAGATACGCAGTATTTT.

The table lists this clonotype with a few counts. In DNA, the CDR3 is TGCAGCGTTTATAGCGGGACCAACACCGGGGAGCTGTTTTTT. This translates into CSVYSGTNTGELFF. This chain joins TRBV29-1 and TRBJ2-2; 8 nucleotides align to TRBD2. Germline CDR1 SQVTM, CDR2 ANQGSEA. This CDR3 is built from 14 residues. V was pared by 5 bases and J by 2 bases, with 4 bases of the junction left unmatched.

Points on this clonotype: One junction end does not reproduce the germline sequence, and a read error may be involved. The gene calls are TRBV7-2 and TRBJ1-4; no reliable D call. CDR3 length: 16 amino acids. Germline V CDR1 and CDR2: SGHTA, FQGNSA. In DNA, the CDR3 is TGTGCCAGCAGCCCTGACGGGATGGGTCCTCGTGAAAACCTGTTTTTT. This translates into CASSPDGMGPRENLFF.

In this sample, this clonotype turned up many times. This sequence joins TRBV12-3 or TRBV12-4 and TRBJ2-7, with D perhaps matching TRBD1 (6 bases). The CDR3 runs 14 residues. V dropped 2 bases and J dropped 2 bases, with 10 bases sitting between them. The CDR3 DNA sequence: TGTGCCAGCAGTTTAAGACAGGTGACCTACGAGCAGTACTTC. Protein product: CASSLRQVTYEQYF.

This rearrangement joins TRBV25-1 to TRBJ2-5; tentative D call: TRBD2 (5 bases). The germline CDR1 and CDR2 sequences are MGHDK and SYGVNS. CDR3 length: 15 amino acids. Between the trimmed V and J ends, which lost 0 bases and 2 bases, there was a span of 10 bases. CDR3 DNA: TGTGCCAGCAGTGAATACTTACCGGGACAAGAGACCCAGTACTTC. This gives the protein CASSEYLPGQETQYF.

The table lists this clonotype with many counts. V is TRBV5-1 and J is TRBJ1-5; 8 bases map to TRBD1. From germline, CDR1 is SGHRS and CDR2 YFSETQ. Germline trimming cut 0 bases from V and 5 bases from J; bases unmatched to any gene: 4. The CDR3 consists of 15 residues. DNA for the CDR3: TGCGCCAGCAGCTTGGGGACAGGGCGGGATCAGCCCCAGCATTTT. Amino acid sequence: CASSLGTGRDQPQHF.

This clonotype was seen a handful of times. The J gene is TRBJ2-7, the V gene TRBV12-3 or TRBV12-4, with TRBD1 as a possible D gene (7 bases). This CDR3 comprises 13 residues. V lost 1 base, J lost 6 bases, and 10 bases lay in between. CDR3 bases: TGTGCCAGCAGTTTAGGGCAGGGGGGCGAGCAGTACTTC. Protein: CASSLGQGGEQYF.

The sample holds many counts of this clonotype. The chain has TRBV12-3 or TRBV12-4 and TRBJ2-2; 8 bases are shared with TRBD1. Trimming removed 6 bases from V and 8 bases from J; junction bases left unmatched: 8. CDR3 size: 14 residues. The CDR3 DNA sequence: TGTGCCAGCAGGGGACAGGCCTCCACGGGGGAGCTGTTTTTT. It codes for CASRGQASTGELFF.

The chain uses TRBV7-2 and TRBJ2-2; no definite D call. The germline V and J ends were trimmed by 5 bases and 2 bases, with 18 bases remaining between them. The germline V gene has CDR1 SGHTA and CDR2 FQGNSA. The CDR3 is 17 residues long. The CDR3 reads CASSPMAGTINTGELFF. CDR3 DNA sequence: TGTGCCAGCAGCCCCATGGCCGGCACCATTAACACCGGGGAGCTGTTTTTT.

This chain uses TRBV7-8 with TRBJ2-7; tentatively, D is TRBD1 or TRBD2 (5 bases each). CDR1 SGHVS and CDR2 FQNEAQ come from the germline V gene. V lost 5 bases and J 0 bases, leaving 17 bases between the germline ends. This CDR3 is 16 amino acids long. CDR3 in DNA: TGTGCCAGCAGCCTAGAGGGCCAGGGTCACTCCTACGAGCAGTACTTC. Encoded protein: CASSLEGQGHSYEQYF.

This clonotype was counted ten times or more. The rearrangement uses TRBV12-3 or TRBV12-4 and TRBJ1-1; no definite D call. The V end was cut by 6 bases, the J end by 1 base, with 6 bases between. This CDR3 comprises 12 residues. The CDR3, as DNA: TGTGCCAGCAGCTTCAGGAACACTGAAGCTTTCTTT. Translating it yields CASSFRNTEAFF.

This clonotype was counted many times. The chain joins TRBV24-1 to TRBJ2-1, with 8 nucleotides matching TRBD1. This CDR3 has 15 residues. Germline CDR1 KGHDR, CDR2 SFDVKD. V shed 7 bases and J 6 bases; nucleotides not matched to a gene: 10. The CDR3 nucleotides read TGTGCCACCAGGGAAACCGGGACAGGTGTCAATGAGCAGTTCTTC. It encodes CATRETGTGVNEQFF.

This clonotype has ten or more counts. CDR3 in DNA: TGTGCCAGCACCTCGCGTCCGTCCTACAATGAGCAGTTCTTC. Translating it yields CASTSRPSYNEQFF. This chain connects TRBV12-3 or TRBV12-4 to TRBJ2-1; unclear D gene. The V end was cut by 7 bases, the J end by 1 base, with 11 bases between. The CDR3 is made up of 14 amino acids.